In this sample, the clone carrying this T cell receptor beta chain turned up once. This sample is part of a study of blood T cell repertoires in COVID-19. Study-wide context: PBMCs, B-cell-depleted T cells, or T cells were the source of the cDNA or gDNA that made up the material.

Original data processing: From reference gene primer amplification, estimates of nucleated cell counts were derived. Sequencing used immunoSEQ multiplex PCR; TCRdb keeps in-frame clones, though not all of them. V and J calls plus clone size are reproduced from that table; the DNA served to infer D and trimming. The sample yields approximately 120,000 clones, approximately 82% seen once. The germline V gene encodes CDR1 LNHNV and CDR2 YYDKDF (reference sequence). The CDR3 contains 15 residues. Trimming cost V 0 bases and J 0 bases, with 6 bases left between them. Sequencing used peripheral blood. This clonotype originated in a woman aged 55-75 years with acute or convalescent COVID-19. The chain uses TRBV15 and TRBJ2-4; D remains unclear. CDR3 in amino acids: CATSRDLLAKNIQYF. In DNA, the CDR3 is TGTGCCACCAGCAGAGATTTACTAGCCAAAAACATTCAGTACTTC.